These T cell receptor beta chains were read from a single sample in a study of blood T cell repertoires in COVID-19. Generated by immunoSEQ multiplex PCR, the TCRdb table keeps only in-frame clones and is missing some. The table lists around 130,000 clones, about 86% of them singletons. Input material: PBMCs or T cells enriched from blood (not recorded which). These receptors were collected from a man aged 40-49 years with acute COVID-19. Both conserved end residues are part of each CDR3. A D gene is named only where the DNA matches it firmly. Expanded clones get a size class; other rows say once, few or many, or leave the size out.

D gene,clone size,J gene,V gene,CDR3 DNA,CDR3 protein
TRBD2,once,TRBJ2-3,TRBV24-1,TGTGCCACCAGTGATTTTAGCGGGACTCTAGATACGCAGTATTTT,CATSDFSGTLDTQYF
NA,NA,TRBJ2-2,TRBV7-9,TGTGCCAGCACGGGTGCCGCGGCCTACGAGGAGCTGTTTTTT,CASTGAAAYEELFF
NA,NA,TRBJ2-7,TRBV20-1,TGCAGTGCGGGGCAATACGAGCAGTACTTC,CSAGQYEQYF
NA,NA,TRBJ1-6,TRBV6-5,TGTGCCAGCAGTTCCAGGGGAGGGTCCTATAATTCACCCCTCCACTTT,CASSSRGGSYNSPLHF
NA,NA,TRBJ1-6,TRBV7-3,TGTGCCAGCAGCTTAGGGCAGGGCGTTAATTCACCCCTCCACTTT,CASSLGQGVNSPLHF
TRBD2,NA,TRBJ2-2,TRBV18,TGTGCCAGCTCGAGAGCGGGGGGAGACACCGGGGAGCTGTTTTTT,CASSRAGGDTGELFF
NA,NA,TRBJ2-7,TRBV28,TGTGCCAGCAGCTACCTCGCAGGGCGGCCTTCCTACGAGCAGTACTTC,CASSYLAGRPSYEQYF
TRBD2,few,TRBJ2-1,TRBV2,TGTGCCAGCACCGGGACTACACACAATGAGCAGTTCTTC,CASTGTTHNEQFF
NA,NA,TRBJ2-3,TRBV5-1,TGCGCCAGCAGCCCCGTCGGGCAGGGAACATCGGATACGCAGTATTTT,CASSPVGQGTSDTQYF
NA,NA,TRBJ1-4,TRBV5-1,TGCGCCAGCAGCTTTCAGGGCTATGCAACTAATGAAAAACTGTTTTTT,CASSFQGYATNEKLFF
NA,NA,TRBJ2-3,TRBV7-6,TGTGCCAGCAGCTTATTCCTGCCTAGCGATAGCACAGATACGCAGTATTTT,CASSLFLPSDSTDTQYF
TRBD1,NA,TRBJ1-6,TRBV5-6,TGTGCCAGCAGCTTGGCCGGGACAGGGCCCAATTCACCCCTCCACTTT,CASSLAGTGPNSPLHF
NA,NA,TRBJ1-1,TRBV5-1,TGCGCCAGCAACCAGGGACATCTGAACACTGAAGCTTTCTTT,CASNQGHLNTEAFF
TRBD1,NA,TRBJ1-5,TRBV27,TGTGCCAGCAGTTTAGGACAGGGGCATCGACAGCCCCAGCATTTT,CASSLGQGHRQPQHF
TRBD2,once,TRBJ2-2,TRBV20-1,TGCAGTGCTAGTGGACTAGCGGGGTTGAACACCGGGGAGCTGTTTTTT,CSASGLAGLNTGELFF
NA,NA,TRBJ2-7,TRBV24-1,TGTGCCACCAGTGACCCCAGGCCCCCCTACGAGCAGTACTTC,CATSDPRPPYEQYF
NA,NA,TRBJ2-5,TRBV24-1,TGTGCCACCAGTGATTTCGGCGGGACCCAGTACTTC,CATSDFGGTQYF
NA,once,TRBJ1-5,TRBV27,TGTGCCAGCAGTTTATCAGTGGGGGGGAGCAATCAGCCCCAGCATTTT,CASSLSVGGSNQPQHF
NA,NA,TRBJ1-2,TRBV19,TGTGCCAGTAGTATTTCTGGTAGTAACTATGGCTACACCTTC,CASSISGSNYGYTF
TRBD1,NA,TRBJ1-2,TRBV2,TGTGCCAGCAGTGAAGGTATCACAGGGGATGGCTACACCTTC,CASSEGITGDGYTF
NA,once,TRBJ1-1,TRBV6-5,TGTGCCAGCGCCCCCGGGGGTCGGACTGAAGCTTTCTTT,CASAPGGRTEAFF
TRBD1,NA,TRBJ2-5,TRBV10-3,TGTGCCACGGGGACAGTCGAAGAGACCCAGTACTTC,CATGTVEETQYF
NA,NA,TRBJ1-1,TRBV5-5,TGTGCCAGCAGCTGGGCGGGGGCCACTAACACTGAAGCTTTCTTT,CASSWAGATNTEAFF
NA,NA,TRBJ1-2,TRBV30,TGTGCCTGGAGGTTTGTAAATGGCTACACCTTC,CAWRFVNGYTF
TRBD2,NA,TRBJ2-7,TRBV5-6,TGTGCCAGCAGGCCGGGACTAGCGGGAGTCTACGAGCAGTACTTC,CASRPGLAGVYEQYF
NA,NA,TRBJ2-6,TRBV6-5,TGTGCCAGCAGTTATGGCGGAGGAGCTGGGGCCAACGTCCTGACTTTC,CASSYGGGAGANVLTF
NA,NA,TRBJ2-7,TRBV7-9,TGTGCCAGCAGCTTGGAGGTTTTCTACGAGCAGTACTTC,CASSLEVFYEQYF